This T cell receptor beta chain was captured by sequencing in a study of T cell responses to AZD1222 COVID-19 vaccine. Between the trimmed V and J ends, which lost 8 bases and 8 bases, there was a span of 27 bases. The germline V gene encodes CDR1 LNHDA and CDR2 SQIVND (reference sequence). The CDR3 contains 16 residues. Profiled with immunoSEQ multiplex PCR; TCRdb holds only in-frame clones, not every one. This table holds roughly 84,000 clones, about 85% found once. The sample in question was peripheral blood, obtained on day 0 of AZD1222 vaccination. The V gene is TRBV19, the J gene TRBJ1-2; a weak D match, TRBD1 (5 bases). This clonotype was obtained from an adult in good health. The CDR3 here is CASLPRGAYLLSGYTF. CDR3 nucleotide sequence: TGTGCCAGTCTCCCCCGCGGGGCCTACCTTTTGAGCGGCTACACCTTC.